The clone carrying this T cell receptor beta chain was picked up many times. Antigen: not known. This sample was taken from a study of blood T cells in healthy people across ages. In the study overall: Roughly one uniquely barcoded beta molecule per two T cells was captured.

Then a second PCR, running roughly 6 to 11 cycles, was carried out with a sample-barcoded 5' primer and a J-beta primer mix. A template-switch adaptor with 12 random nucleotides tagged each cDNA molecule. TCRdb reprocessed the 5' RACE reads with MiXCR, giving one entry per CDR3 protein. The top ten hold about 16% of the sample, which has approximately 700,000 distinct CDR3 sequences, 32% seen once. General study points: Diversity of TCR beta per million T cells declined in a roughly linear way with age.

PBMCs were isolated at a quantity of at least 6.5 million per sample. The sample consisted of blood. This sequence originates from an elderly woman in good health.

CDR3 sequence reads: CASSSWTGDSGANVLTF. In DNA form, the CDR3 reads TGCGCCAGCAGCAGCTGGACAGGGGACTCTGGGGCCAACGTCCTGACTTTC. The chain employs TRBV5-1 and TRBJ2-6, with TRBD1 matching 9 bases. Germline V CDR1 and CDR2: SGHRS, YFSETQ. The ends lost 4 bases at V and 0 bases at J; junction bases unmatched: 5. CDR3 length equals 17 residues.